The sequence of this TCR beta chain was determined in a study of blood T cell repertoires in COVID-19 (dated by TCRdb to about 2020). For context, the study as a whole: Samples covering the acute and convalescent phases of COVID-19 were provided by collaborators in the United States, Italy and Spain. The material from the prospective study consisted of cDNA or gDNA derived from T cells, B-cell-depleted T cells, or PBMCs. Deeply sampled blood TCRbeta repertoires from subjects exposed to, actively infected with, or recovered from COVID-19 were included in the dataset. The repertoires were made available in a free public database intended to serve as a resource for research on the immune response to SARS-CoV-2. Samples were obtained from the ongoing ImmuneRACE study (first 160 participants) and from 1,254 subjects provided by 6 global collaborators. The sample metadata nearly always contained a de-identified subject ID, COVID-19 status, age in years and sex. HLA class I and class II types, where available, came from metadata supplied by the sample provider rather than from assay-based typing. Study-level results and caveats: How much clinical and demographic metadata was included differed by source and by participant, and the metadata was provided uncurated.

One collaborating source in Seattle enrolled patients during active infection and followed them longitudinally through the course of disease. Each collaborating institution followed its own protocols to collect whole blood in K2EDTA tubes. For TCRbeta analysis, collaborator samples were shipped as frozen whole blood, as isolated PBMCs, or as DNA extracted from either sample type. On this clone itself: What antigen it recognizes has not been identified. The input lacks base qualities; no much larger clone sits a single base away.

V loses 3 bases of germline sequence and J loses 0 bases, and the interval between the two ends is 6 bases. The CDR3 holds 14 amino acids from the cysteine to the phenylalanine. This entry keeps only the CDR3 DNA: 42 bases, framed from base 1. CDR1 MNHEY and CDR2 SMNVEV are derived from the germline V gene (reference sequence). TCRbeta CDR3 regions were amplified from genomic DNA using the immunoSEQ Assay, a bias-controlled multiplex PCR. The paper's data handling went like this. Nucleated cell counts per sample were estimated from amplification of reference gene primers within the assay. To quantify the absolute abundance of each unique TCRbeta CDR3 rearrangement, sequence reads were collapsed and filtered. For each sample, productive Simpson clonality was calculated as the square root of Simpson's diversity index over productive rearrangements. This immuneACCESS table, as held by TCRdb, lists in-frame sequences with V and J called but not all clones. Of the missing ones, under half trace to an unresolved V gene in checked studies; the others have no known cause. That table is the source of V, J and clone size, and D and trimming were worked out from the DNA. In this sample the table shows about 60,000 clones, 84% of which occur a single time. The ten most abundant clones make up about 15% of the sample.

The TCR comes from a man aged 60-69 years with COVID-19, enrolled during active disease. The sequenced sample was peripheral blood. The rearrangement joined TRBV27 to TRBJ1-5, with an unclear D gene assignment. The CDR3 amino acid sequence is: CASSFSGSNQPQHF. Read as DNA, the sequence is TGTGCCAGCAGTTTCTCAGGTAGCAATCAGCCCCAGCATTTT.